The next 21 T cell receptor beta chains were all read from a single sample in a study of liver allograft versus peripheral blood T cells. Study-level background: Recipients' peripheral blood served as the comparator for T cell receptor repertoires in transplanted livers.

One entry per CDR3 protein results from TCRdb running MiXCR on the reads. The sample has around 11,000 distinct CDR3 sequences; about 25% are singletons. These receptors were taken from a human patient who had a liver transplant. Some T cells here may be from the graft donor.

This clonotype is labeled as medium-sized (0.01 to 0.1%). The chain links TRBV19 to TRBJ2-7; D gene uncertain. Deletions cut 0 bases from V and 6 bases from J, with 12 bases between. CDR3 size: 14 residues. The germline CDR1 and CDR2 sequences are LNHDA and SQIVND (reference sequence). CDR3 sequence reads: CASSIDRAWREQYF. In DNA form, the CDR3 reads TGTGCCAGTAGTATAGATCGGGCTTGGCGCGAGCAGTACTTC.

The chain recombines TRBV7-9 with TRBJ1-6; D gene uncertain. The CDR3 extends over 13 amino acids. Trimming pared 8 bases from V and 4 bases from J, leaving 9 bases between. Germline CDR1 SEHNR, CDR2 FQNEAQ (reference sequence). The CDR3 sequence is CASGRQYNSPLHF. CDR3 DNA: TGTGCCAGCGGTAGGCAGTATAATTCACCCCTCCACTTT.

This chain links TRBV6-5 with TRBJ2-3; 8 nucleotides match TRBD2. CDR1 and CDR2 from the germline V gene are MNHEY and SVGAGI. Losses at the gene ends were 5 bases for V and 6 bases for J; bases not matched to a gene: 7. This CDR3 comprises 14 residues. The CDR3 region is CASSPIAGYDTQYF. The CDR3 DNA reads TGTGCCAGCAGTCCCATAGCGGGGTACGATACGCAGTATTTT.

This clonotype is medium-sized. This chain connects TRBV6-5 to TRBJ2-1; D ambiguous. Looked up from germline, CDR1 is MNHEY and CDR2 is SVGAGI. Between the trimmed V and J ends, which lost 7 bases and 9 bases, there was a span of 13 bases. The CDR3 has 12 residues. The DNA of the CDR3 is TGTGCCAGCATAAGGCCCCCCAGTGAGCAGTTCTTC. It translates to CASIRPPSEQFF.

The chain uses TRBV20-1 and TRBJ1-5; D remains ambiguous. CDR1 and CDR2 from the germline V gene are DFQATT and SNEGSKA (reference sequence). The CDR3 has 15 residues. V dropped 0 bases and J dropped 0 bases, with 9 bases sitting between them. CDR3 sequence reads: CSARDSRDSNQPQHF. CDR3 DNA: TGCAGTGCTAGAGATTCAAGAGATAGCAATCAGCCCCAGCATTTT.

This clonotype appeared a few times. The chain joins TRBV5-4 to TRBJ1-2, with TRBD1 matching over 11 bases. Germline V CDR1 and CDR2: SGHNT, YYREEE (reference sequence). J gave up 6 bases and V 4 bases, and 5 bases lay outside the gene matches. The CDR3 length is 14 residues. The CDR3 is CASSRTGGDHGYTF. The CDR3 region has the DNA TGTGCCAGCAGCCGGACAGGGGGCGACCATGGCTACACCTTC.

This clonotype qualifies as medium-sized. The chain is built from TRBV19 and TRBJ2-3; 14 positions match TRBD2. V gave up 0 bases and J gave up 6 bases; unmatched junction bases: 8. Germline CDR1 reads LNHDA; CDR2 reads SQIVND (reference sequence). CDR3 length equals 18 residues. Here the CDR3 reads CASSIDPRGLAGVDTQYF. The CDR3 DNA sequence: TGTGCCAGTAGTATAGATCCGAGGGGACTAGCGGGAGTGGATACGCAGTATTTT.

By sample fraction, this clonotype is medium-sized (0.01 to 0.1%). The chain has TRBV6-1 and TRBJ1-2; no definite D call. Looked up from germline, CDR1 is MNHNS and CDR2 is SASEGT. The CDR3 is made up of 12 amino acids. Between the trimmed V and J ends, which lost 6 bases and 4 bases, there was a span of 9 bases. The CDR3 DNA is TGTGCCAGCAGAAGGGCGATCTATGGCTACACCTTC. The encoded protein is CASRRAIYGYTF.

Within the sample, this clonotype is medium-sized. The chain uses TRBV29-1 and TRBJ1-1; D gene unclear. The CDR3 spans 14 residues. Germline CDR1 is SQVTM and CDR2 is ANQGSEA. V lost 6 bases and J lost 0, with 14 bases in between. This CDR3 is CSVTPLLMNTEAFF. CDR3 bases: TGCAGCGTGACCCCGTTGCTCATGAACACTGAAGCTTTCTTT.

On this clonotype: One end of the junction varies from germline; a read error may be responsible. The chain is built from TRBV6-1 and TRBJ1-5; D unresolved. Germline CDR1 and CDR2: MNHNS and SASEGT. CDR3 length: 14 amino acids. The CDR3 DNA follows: TGTGCCAGCGGTGAGTTGTATAGCAATCAGCCCCAGCATTTT. This sequence encodes CASGELYSNQPQHF.

A few counts support this clonotype. J is TRBJ2-1 and V is TRBV7-2, with 7 bases that match TRBD2. Germline assignment: CDR1 SGHTA and CDR2 FQGNSA. V shed 2 bases, J shed 3 bases, and the junction held 4 bases outside the gene matches. The CDR3 sequence is 15 residues long. CDR3 DNA sequence: TGTGCCAGCAGCTTACAGAGCGGGGTCTACAATGAGCAGTTCTTC. Amino acid sequence: CASSLQSGVYNEQFF. The full variable domain, completed using reference TRBV7-2 and TRBJ2-1, is GAGVSQSPSNKVTEKGKDVELRCDPISGHTALYWYRQSLGQGLEFLIYFQGNSAPDKSGLPSDRFSAERTGGSVSTLTIQRTQQEDSAVYLCASSLQSGVYNEQFFGPGTRLTVL.

The chain recombines TRBV20-1 with TRBJ1-2, with D possibly TRBD1 on 6 matching bases. The V gene lost 4 bases and the J gene lost 7 bases, with 16 bases spanning the gap. CDR1 and CDR2 (germline): DFQATT, SNEGSKA (reference sequence). The CDR3 covers 13 residues. The CDR3 sequence: CSATGWGPGGYTF. For the CDR3, the DNA is TGCAGTGCTACGGGGTGGGGGCCGGGTGGCTACACCTTC.

The CDR3 here is CASSLAPGQGNTEAFF. CDR3 DNA: TGTGCCAGCAGCTTAGCCCCCGGACAGGGGAACACTGAAGCTTTCTTT. V is TRBV7-9 and J is TRBJ1-1, with 8 bases aligning to TRBD1. CDR1 and CDR2 from the germline V gene are SEHNR and FQNEAQ (reference sequence). This CDR3 comprises 16 residues. Trimming cost V 0 bases and J 1 base; bases outside gene matches: 4.

The chain links TRBV10-3 to TRBJ2-5; D might be TRBD1 (7 bases). Trimming removed 10 bases from V and 2 bases from J, with 20 bases in between. The CDR3 loop spans 15 amino acids. Germline V gene data show CDR1 as ENHRY and CDR2 as SYGVKD. The CDR3 coding sequence is TGTGCCACAATTTCAGGGGGGATGGGGCAAGAGACCCAGTACTTC. Protein product: CATISGGMGQETQYF.

This clonotype was observed a few times. The chain links TRBV6-1 to TRBJ2-7, with D maybe TRBD1 (5 bases). There are 13 residues in the CDR3. The germline gives CDR1 MNHNS, CDR2 SASEGT. Trimming removed 4 bases from V and 6 bases from J, with 13 bases in between. CDR3 protein: CASSVTAVTEQYF. The CDR3 coding sequence is TGTGCCAGCAGTGTGACAGCCGTCACCGAGCAGTACTTC.

This clonotype occurred a few times. The CDR3 is CASSPGRGGEKLFF. In DNA form, the CDR3 reads TGTGCCAGCAGCCCCGGGAGGGGCGGTGAAAAACTGTTTTTT. This chain connects TRBV6-5 to TRBJ1-4, with D perhaps matching TRBD1 (5 bases). The CDR3 spans 14 residues. The V end was cut by 6 bases, the J end by 7 bases, with 15 bases between. Germline V gene data show CDR1 as MNHEY and CDR2 as SVGAGI.

This clonotype is medium-sized within its sample. The chain links TRBV24-1 to TRBJ2-2; D call uncertain. The CDR3 runs to 16 residues. The V end was cut by 1 base, the J end by 5 bases, with 13 bases between. The germline gives CDR1 KGHDR, CDR2 SFDVKD. The CDR3 region has the DNA TGTGCCACCAGTGATTTTTCTATCAGAGGAACCGGGGAGCTGTTTTTT. Amino acid sequence: CATSDFSIRGTGELFF.

In its sample, this clonotype was seen a few times. V gene TRBV9 combines with J gene TRBJ1-1, with D possibly matching TRBD1 (5 bases). Trimming removed 0 bases from V and 1 base from J, with 10 bases in between. CDR3 size: 15 residues. The V gene's germline CDR1 is SGDLS and CDR2 YYNGEE. The CDR3 sequence: CASSVDSGSNTEAFF. The CDR3 DNA reads TGTGCCAGCAGCGTAGATTCAGGGTCGAACACTGAAGCTTTCTTT.

This clonotype is classed as medium-sized. This chain connects TRBV10-3 to TRBJ1-2; D not resolved. The ends were cut back, 0 bases at V and 7 bases at J, with 12 bases in the middle. The CDR3 extends over 14 amino acids. Germline-derived CDR1 and CDR2 are ENHRY and SYGVKD. CDR3 protein: CAISESFLTRGYTF. The CDR3 nucleotides read TGTGCCATCAGTGAGTCTTTCCTGACACGTGGCTACACCTTC.

The sample holds a few counts of this clonotype. The chain employs TRBV5-6 and TRBJ1-4, with a weak D call TRBD1 (5 bases). The V gene's germline CDR1 is SGHDT and CDR2 YYEEEE. Trimming shortened V by 1 base and J by 7 bases, and 17 bases separated the two germline ends. CDR3 length: 16 amino acids. The CDR3 protein is CASSLNSGGYGEKLFF. CDR3 nucleotide sequence: TGTGCCAGCAGCTTGAATTCCGGGGGATACGGTGAAAAACTGTTTTTT. The full variable domain, with the rest looked up from reference TRBV5-6 and TRBJ1-4, is DAGVTQSPTHLIKTRGQQVTLRCSPKSGHDTVSWYQQALGQGPQFIFQYYEEEERQRGNFPDRFSGHQFPNYSSELNVNALLLGDSALYLCASSLNSGGYGEKLFFGSGTQLSVL.

By sample fraction, this clonotype is medium-sized (0.01 to 0.1%). The V call is TRBV18, the J call TRBJ2-7; TRBD1 agrees at 8 bases. Looked up from germline, CDR1 is KGHSH and CDR2 is LQKENI. V was pared by 3 bases and J by 5 bases, with 6 bases of the junction left unmatched. CDR3 size: 14 residues. CDR3 sequence: CASSPDRDVHEQYF. DNA for the CDR3: TGTGCCAGCTCACCGGACAGGGATGTACACGAGCAGTACTTC.